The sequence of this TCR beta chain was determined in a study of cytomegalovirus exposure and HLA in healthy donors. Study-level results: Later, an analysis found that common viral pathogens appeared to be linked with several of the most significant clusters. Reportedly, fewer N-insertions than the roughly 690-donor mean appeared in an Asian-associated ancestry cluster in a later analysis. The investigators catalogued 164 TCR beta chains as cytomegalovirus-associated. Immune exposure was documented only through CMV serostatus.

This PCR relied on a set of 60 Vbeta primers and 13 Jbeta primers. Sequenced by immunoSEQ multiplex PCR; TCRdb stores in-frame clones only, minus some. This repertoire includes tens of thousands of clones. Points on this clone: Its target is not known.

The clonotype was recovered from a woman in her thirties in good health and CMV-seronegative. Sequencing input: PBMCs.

The CDR3 coding sequence is TGTGCCAGCAGTCGTGGACAGGGGTACGGACTAGCGCACAATGAGCAGTTCTTC. Translating it yields CASSRGQGYGLAHNEQFF. The chain recombines TRBV27 with TRBJ2-1; D assignment may be TRBD1 or TRBD2 (9 bases each). The germline V gene has CDR1 MNHEY and CDR2 SMNVEV (reference sequence). The CDR3 extends over 18 amino acids. V lost 5 bases, J lost 5 bases, and 25 bases lay in between.